This record looks at one T cell receptor (beta chain) sequence and its context. No cognate antigen has been identified for it. Base-call qualities are not available, and no considerably larger clone is one nucleotide away. This sample was taken from a study of CD4+ T cells in melanoma (dated by TCRdb to between 2021 and 2024). Concerning the study at large: The study investigated neoantigen-specific CD4+ T cells in human melanoma. Paper-wide results and their limitations: Neoantigen-specific CD4+ T cells in melanoma were reported to show diverse differentiation states. Neoantigen-specific CD4+ T cells were reported to be correlated with the function of CD8+ T cells, macrophages and B cells.

The germline V gene (reference sequence) gives CDR1 as SEHNR and CDR2 as FQNEAQ. The CDR3, from cysteine to phenylalanine, totals 16 residues. The kept DNA is CDR3 alone, 48 bases in frame from the first base. Clipping removes 5 bases from V and 0 bases from J, with 8 as the unmatched junction base count. Libraries were constructed by the immunoSEQ multiplex PCR assay. TCRdb mirrors the immuneACCESS table, restricted to in-frame sequences. Some clones are absent from its copies; in checked studies, under half trace to an unresolved V gene, and the reason for the others is unknown. A total of 55,000 or so clones appear in this sample, about 70% of them only once. Of the sample, under 5.5% falls within the top ten clones. The donors were people with melanoma.

The receptor chain draws on TRBV7-9 and TRBJ2-3, with 7 bases matching TRBD1. The receptor was derived from a human donor with melanoma. Specimen: tumor tissue. The CDR3 in this case is CASSPWDSHSTDTQYF. The DNA sequence follows: TGTGCCAGCAGCCCTTGGGACAGCCATAGCACAGATACGCAGTATTTT.